Below, one T cell receptor beta chain is given with its context. Its specificity is not known. Template: tumor biopsy or peripheral blood genomic DNA, roughly 616-6,500 ng per sample. The CDR3 has 14 residues. Germline V gene data show CDR1 as LNHNV and CDR2 as YYDKDF (reference sequence). Trimming left V 2 bases short and J 6 bases short, with 14 bases between. The sample comes from a study of T cells in tumors after PD-1 blockade. On the study more broadly: No patient had prior checkpoint blockade, systemic immunosuppression, or radiotherapy within 4 weeks. Some patients also took daily vismodegib 150 mg during anti-PD-1 treatment.

Profiling relied on immunoSEQ multiplex PCR, and the TCRdb table lists in-frame clones only, not all of them. The table shows 11,000 to 15,000 clones, with roughly 85% occurring only once. Notes on the study in general: Some novel exhausted tumor clones appeared in pre-treatment blood, suggesting peripheral recruitment.

Source: PBMCs, taken after anti-PD-1 treatment. The rearrangement links TRBV15 to TRBJ2-7; D not resolved. This TCR came from a human donor with basal cell carcinoma. The CDR3 DNA reads TGTGCCACCAGCAGACAGTATACCTCCCCCGAGCAGTACTTC. Its translation is CATSRQYTSPEQYF. The full variable domain, in which reference TRBV15 and TRBJ2-7 provide the parts outside the CDR3, is DAMVIQNPRYQVTQFGKPVTLSCSQTLNHNVMYWYQQKSSQAPKLLFHYYDKDFNNEADTPDNFQSRRPNTSFCFLDIRSPGLGDTAMYLCATSRQYTSPEQYFGPGTRLTVT.